Below, 31 T cell receptor beta chains from the same sample are listed, as sequenced in a study of blood T cell repertoires in COVID-19. The repertoire was sequenced with immunoSEQ multiplex PCR; TCRdb's copy has only in-frame clones and lacks some. The repertoire consists of around 130,000 clones, with roughly 91% occurring once and the leading ten covering more than 15%. The sequenced sample consisted of peripheral blood. Receptors originate from a man in his fifties with active or convalescent COVID-19.

V and J are TRBV19 and TRBJ2-5; tentatively, D is TRBD1 (6 bases). Trimming pared 5 bases from V and 1 base from J, leaving 11 bases between. Germline CDR1 and CDR2: LNHDA and SQIVND (reference sequence). The CDR3 spans 14 residues. The DNA of the CDR3 is TGTGCCAGTAGTGTGACAGGTTCCCAAGAGACCCAGTACTTC. Amino acids: CASSVTGSQETQYF.

In the case of this clone: One junction end does not reproduce the germline sequence, and a read error may be involved. The rearrangement uses TRBV5-1 and TRBJ2-2, with D perhaps matching TRBD1 (6 bases). In germline, CDR1 is SGHRS, CDR2 YFSETQ. This CDR3 comprises 14 residues. Here the CDR3 reads CASRGAPNAGELFF. The CDR3 bases are TGCGCCAGCAGGGGGGCCCCGAACGCCGGGGAGCTGTTTTTT.

This chain connects TRBV6-5 to TRBJ2-3; D possibly corresponds to TRBD2 (7 bases). Germline lookup yields CDR1 MNHEY and CDR2 SVGAGI. The CDR3 has 14 amino acids. V gave up 6 bases and J gave up 1 base, with 11 bases separating them. DNA of the CDR3: TGTGCCAGCAGCCGGGGGGCTGGCACAGATACGCAGTATTTT. It translates to CASSRGAGTDTQYF.

This rearrangement joins TRBV21-1 to TRBJ1-5. TRBV21-1 is noted as a pseudogene. CDR3 length: 18 residues. CDR3 nucleotides: TGTGCCAGCAGCAGAGTCCGTGTAGGGAGGATGAGCAATCAGCCCCAGCATTTT. This codes for CASSRVRVGRMSNQPQHF.

The chain links TRBV15 to TRBJ2-3; 9 positions agree with TRBD2. With V trimmed by 2 bases and J by 10 bases, 7 bases remained unmatched. Germline-derived CDR1 and CDR2 are LNHNV and YYDKDF (reference sequence). The CDR3 is 14 amino acids. The CDR3 DNA reads TGTGCCACCAGCAGACTTACCGAGCGGGGGGCGCAGTATTTT. Its protein product is CATSRLTERGAQYF.

The V and J genes are TRBV10-2 and TRBJ2-3; 9 positions agree with TRBD2. Germline-derived CDR1 and CDR2 are WSHSY and SAAADI. J gave up 4 bases and V 7 bases, and 6 bases lay outside the gene matches. The CDR3 loop spans 14 amino acids. The CDR3 DNA sequence: TGCGCCAGCATTCTAGGGACTAGCCCAGATACGCAGTATTTT. This codes for CASILGTSPDTQYF.

J is TRBJ1-1 and V is TRBV10-2; D possibly corresponds to TRBD1 (5 bases). The CDR3 contains 14 residues. Germline V gene sequence: CDR1 WSHSY, CDR2 SAAADI. With 7 bases removed from V and 2 bases from J, the gap between germline ends came to 14 bases. In DNA form, the CDR3 reads TGCGCCAGCACAGGGAGGGGATACAACACTGAAGCTTTCTTT. It yields the protein CASTGRGYNTEAFF.

This chain connects TRBV4-2 to TRBJ2-7; 7 bases align to TRBD1. V shed 1 base and J 2 bases; nucleotides not matched to a gene: 5. There are 15 residues in the CDR3. Germline V lookup: CDR1 LGHNA, CDR2 YNFKEQ. The CDR3 here is CASSQVPDRAYEQYF. In nucleotides, the CDR3 is TGTGCCAGCAGCCAAGTCCCTGACAGGGCCTACGAGCAGTACTTC.

The chain uses TRBV2 and TRBJ1-2; D gene uncertain. CDR3 length: 13 residues. The germline gives CDR1 SNHLY, CDR2 FYNNEI. V was trimmed by 5 bases and J by 1 base, leaving 8 bases between them. In nucleotides, the CDR3 is TGTGCCAGCAGTCTTCGGGGTAACTATGGCTACACCTTC. This sequence encodes CASSLRGNYGYTF.

The chain links TRBV25-1 to TRBJ2-1; D is possibly TRBD2 (7 bases). The CDR3 sequence is 16 residues long. Trimming pared 3 bases from V and 8 bases from J, leaving 20 bases between. Looked up from germline, CDR1 is MGHDK and CDR2 is SYGVNS. The CDR3 DNA follows: TGTGCCAGCAGTGAGCCTTCGGGGGGCACCGGTTATGAGCAGTTCTTC. Amino acids: CASSEPSGGTGYEQFF.

The count of this clone is one. This chain joins TRBV9 and TRBJ1-1; 8 bases agree with TRBD1. J lost 1 base, V lost 2 bases, and 4 bases had no gene match. Germline lookup yields CDR1 SGDLS and CDR2 YYNGEE. There are 15 residues in the CDR3. The DNA of the CDR3 is TGTGCCAGCAGCGTTCAGGGGGCCTGGAACACTGAAGCTTTCTTT. It is translated as CASSVQGAWNTEAFF.

The rearrangement uses TRBV29-1 and TRBJ1-2; unclear D gene. The CDR3 consists of 15 residues. Germline V gives CDR1 SQVTM, CDR2 ANQGSEA. V was clipped by 0 bases and J by 5 bases, with 16 bases between them. In nucleotides, the CDR3 is TGCAGCGTTGAAGAGCCCCCCGGAGGGCAATATGGCTACACCTTC. It translates to CSVEEPPGGQYGYTF.

The V call is TRBV18, the J call TRBJ2-3; 15 bases are a match to TRBD2. Germline loops: CDR1 KGHSH, CDR2 LQKENI. This CDR3 has 18 residues. The V and J ends lost 0 bases and 1 base, in that order; junction bases with no gene match: 2. CDR3 nucleotide sequence: TGTGCCAGCTCACCACCGGGACTAGCGGGAGGCGGCACAGATACGCAGTATTTT. Amino acids: CASSPPGLAGGGTDTQYF.

The V and J genes are TRBV5-8 and TRBJ2-5; possibly TRBD1 for D (6 bases). Trimming removed 4 bases from V and 2 bases from J, with 9 bases in between. Germline assignment: CDR1 SGHTS and CDR2 YDEGEE. This CDR3 contains 13 residues. Here the CDR3 reads CASSLQGQETQYF. DNA of the CDR3: TGTGCCAGCAGCCTTCAGGGGCAAGAGACCCAGTACTTC.

This clone was counted between two and nine times. The chain uses TRBV11-1 and TRBJ1-4; perhaps TRBD1 as D (5 bases). This CDR3 is built from 14 residues. From germline, CDR1 is SGHAT and CDR2 FQDESV (reference sequence). The V end was cut by 5 bases, the J end by 4 bases, with 11 bases between. This CDR3 is CASSPSGDNEKLFF. The CDR3 region has the DNA TGTGCCAGCAGCCCGTCGGGGGATAATGAAAAACTGTTTTTT.

V and J are TRBV4-3 and TRBJ1-6; D may be TRBD1 (6 bases). The CDR3 has 13 residues. With 4 bases removed from V and 8 bases from J, the gap between germline ends came to 9 bases. Germline V CDR1 and CDR2: LGHNA, YSLEER. The CDR3 protein is CASSRNRDSPLHF. CDR3 in DNA: TGCGCCAGCAGCCGGAACAGGGATTCACCCCTCCACTTT.

The chain couples TRBV5-1 to TRBJ1-1; 9 nucleotides match TRBD1. V was clipped by 3 bases and J by 7 bases; unmatched bases: 16. From germline, CDR1 is SGHRS and CDR2 YFSETQ. The length of the CDR3 is 17 residues. This chain's CDR3 is CASSWMGTGIRGGEAFF. For the CDR3, the DNA is TGCGCCAGCAGCTGGATGGGGACAGGGATTCGGGGCGGTGAAGCTTTCTTT. Using reference TRBV5-1 and TRBJ1-1 for the parts outside the CDR3, the full variable domain is KAGVTQTPRYLIKTRGQQVTLSCSPISGHRSVSWYQQTPGQGLQFLFEYFSETQRNKGNFPGRFSGRQFSNSRSEMNVSTLELGDSALYLCASSWMGTGIRGGEAFFGQGTRLTVV.

The J gene is TRBJ1-1, the V gene TRBV14, with D maybe TRBD1 (5 bases). CDR3 length equals 13 residues. Trimming shortened V by 1 base and J by 6 bases, and 9 bases separated the two germline ends. Germline-derived CDR1 and CDR2 are SGHDN and FVKESK. CDR3 residues: CASSQVRAAEAFF. Written as DNA, the CDR3 is TGTGCCAGCAGCCAAGTCAGGGCAGCTGAAGCTTTCTTT.

This chain joins TRBV5-1 and TRBJ1-1, with TRBD1 as a possible D gene (5 bases). The V gene lost 0 bases and the J gene lost 6 bases, with 9 bases spanning the gap. The CDR3 runs 13 residues. Germline V gives CDR1 SGHRS, CDR2 YFSETQ. The CDR3 is CASSLAAGSEAFF. CDR3 in DNA: TGCGCCAGCAGCTTGGCCGCAGGGTCTGAAGCTTTCTTT. Based on the CDR3 plus reference TRBV5-1 and TRBJ1-1, the full variable domain is KAGVTQTPRYLIKTRGQQVTLSCSPISGHRSVSWYQQTPGQGLQFLFEYFSETQRNKGNFPGRFSGRQFSNSRSEMNVSTLELGDSALYLCASSLAAGSEAFFGQGTRLTVV.

This chain joins TRBV5-5 and TRBJ1-2; 7 bases agree with TRBD1. V dropped 4 bases and J dropped 6; count of bases not matched to a gene: 12. The CDR3 is 15 residues long. Per germline, CDR1 SGHKS and CDR2 YYEKEE (reference sequence). CDR3: CASSGTAQGENGYTF. CDR3 nucleotide sequence: TGTGCCAGCAGCGGGACAGCCCAGGGAGAAAATGGCTACACCTTC.

This rearrangement joins TRBV5-1 to TRBJ1-4; 7 bases map to TRBD1. Unmatched junction bases numbered 8, after V lost 4 bases and J lost 8 bases. The CDR3 extends over 14 amino acids. Germline V gene data show CDR1 as SGHRS and CDR2 as YFSETQ. The CDR3 DNA reads as TGCGCCAGCAGCCCGACAGGGCAAGGAGAAAAACTGTTTTTT. Translated: CASSPTGQGEKLFF.

The chain uses TRBV28 and TRBJ2-7; maybe TRBD2 (5 bases). The CDR3 spans 13 residues. Germline V gene lookup returns CDR1 MDHEN and CDR2 SYDVKM. The germline V and J ends were trimmed by 5 bases and 3 bases, with 11 bases remaining between them. CDR3: CASSPGSLYEQYF. CDR3 DNA sequence: TGTGCCAGCAGTCCGGGGAGCCTCTACGAGCAGTACTTC. The full variable domain, with the rest looked up from reference TRBV28 and TRBJ2-7, is DVKVTQSSRYLVKRTGEKVFLECVQDMDHENMFWYRQDPGLGLRLIYFSYDVKMKEKGDIPEGYSVSREKKERFSLILESASTNQTSMYLCASSPGSLYEQYFGPGTRLTVT.

The V gene is TRBV28, the J gene TRBJ2-1; D gene unclear. The CDR3 is made up of 12 amino acids. Germline CDR1 is MDHEN and CDR2 is SYDVKM. V was trimmed by 7 bases and J by 4 bases, leaving 8 bases between them. CDR3 in amino acids: CASKREYNEQFF. The CDR3 nucleotides are TGTGCCAGCAAACGAGAGTACAATGAGCAGTTCTTC.

V usage is TRBV6-1 and J usage is TRBJ2-7, with 9 nucleotides matching TRBD1. Germline trimming cut 1 base from V and 4 bases from J; bases unmatched to any gene: 8. Per germline, CDR1 MNHNS and CDR2 SASEGT. There are 16 residues in the CDR3. Here the CDR3 reads CASSEGTGTGNYEQYF. The CDR3 coding sequence is TGTGCCAGCAGTGAAGGAACCGGGACAGGGAATTACGAGCAGTACTTC.

This clone was picked up one time. The rearrangement links TRBV11-2 to TRBJ2-7, with TRBD1 matching 8 bases. The CDR3 is made up of 16 amino acids. V lost 5 bases to trimming and J lost 2 bases; unmatched junction nucleotides: 11. Germline CDR1 SGHAT, CDR2 FQNNGV. CDR3 DNA: TGTGCCAGCAGCCCGGGAGTTAACAGGGGGACCTACGAGCAGTACTTC. This gives the protein CASSPGVNRGTYEQYF.

The rearrangement links TRBV15 to TRBJ2-1; D unclear. Germline-derived CDR1 and CDR2 are LNHNV and YYDKDF (reference sequence). The CDR3 extends over 13 amino acids. Trimming shortened V by 0 bases and J by 10 bases, and 10 bases separated the two germline ends. In nucleotides, the CDR3 is TGTGCCACCAGCAGAGATCAATCACTCGAGCAGTTCTTC. It codes for CATSRDQSLEQFF.

The V call is TRBV15, the J call TRBJ2-7, with D perhaps matching TRBD2 (6 bases). The germline V and J ends were trimmed by 4 bases and 6 bases, with 13 bases remaining between them. The germline CDR1 and CDR2 sequences are LNHNV and YYDKDF (reference sequence). The CDR3 is 13 amino acids. CDR3 sequence (DNA): TGTGCCACCAGCAAGAGAGCGGGTTCCGAGCAGTACTTC. It specifies CATSKRAGSEQYF.

Here the CDR3 reads CASRSTGTGDEKLFF. The CDR3 bases are TGCGCCAGCAGATCTACCGGGACAGGGGATGAAAAACTGTTTTTT. This chain uses TRBV5-1 with TRBJ1-4, with 10 bases identical to TRBD1. Per the germline V gene, CDR1 is SGHRS and CDR2 is YFSETQ. V shed 5 bases and J 6 bases; nucleotides not matched to a gene: 7. This CDR3 comprises 15 residues.

The V and J genes are TRBV12-5 and TRBJ1-4; 9 bases line up with TRBD1. This CDR3 comprises 15 residues. Germline-derived CDR1 and CDR2 are LGHNT and FRNRAP. The junction had 6 bases not matched to a gene; V was cut back by 2 bases and J by 8 bases. In DNA form, the CDR3 reads TGTGCTAGTGGTTTGATCGGACAGGGGAGGGAAAAACTGTTTTTT. It is translated as CASGLIGQGREKLFF.

The chain is built from TRBV23-1 and TRBJ1-1, with TRBD1 matching 7 bases. TRBV23-1 is marked as an open reading frame, function uncertain. CDR3 size: 15 residues. V lost 4 bases, J lost 0 bases, and 5 bases stayed unmatched. CDR3 bases: TGCGCCAGCAGTCGGGGGGACAGCATGAACACTGAAGCTTTCTTT. It translates to CASSRGDSMNTEAFF.

The rearrangement links TRBV11-3 to TRBJ2-1; maybe TRBD2 (5 bases). Germline lookup yields CDR1 SGHNT and CDR2 YENEEA. This CDR3 spans 13 amino acids. V was trimmed by 0 bases and J by 8 bases, leaving 8 bases between them. The CDR3, as DNA: TGTGCCAGCAGCTTAGATCGGGGAGATGAGCAGTTCTTC. This codes for CASSLDRGDEQFF. The whole variable domain, remainder taken from reference TRBV11-3 and TRBJ2-1, is EAGVVQSPRYKIIEKKQPVAFWCNPISGHNTLYWYLQNLGQGPELLIRYENEEAVDDSQLPKDRFSAERLKGVDSTLKIQPAELGDSAVYLCASSLDRGDEQFFGPGTRLTVL.